These 28 T cell receptor beta chains were all obtained from the same sample, sequenced in a study of beta chain features in type 1 diabetes. Study results and limitations: TCRB CDR3 length was moderately but significantly reduced in all four CD4+ subsets of Type 1 diabetes patients.

Their recognized antigens are unknown. Expressed TCRB transcripts were sequenced because the isolated RNA had all been reverse transcribed beforehand. Assay used: immunoSEQ multiplex PCR; TCRdb lists only in-frame clones, some missing. This table has under 200,000 clones, around 8% appearing once. Sequencing used central memory CD4+ T cells from blood. The receptors were sampled from a woman aged 18 to 35 with type 1 diabetes.

J is TRBJ2-1 and V is TRBV7-9; 9 nucleotides agree with TRBD2. With 4 bases clipped from V and 9 bases from J, the junction kept 7 bases outside the gene matches. CDR1 and CDR2 from the germline V gene are SEHNR and FQNEAQ (reference sequence). The CDR3 totals 14 residues. The CDR3 DNA reads TGTGCCAGCAGCTACGCGGGAGGGCCAGGTGAGCAGTTCTTC. Translation gives CASSYAGGPGEQFF.

The rearrangement joins TRBV30 to TRBJ2-1; a possible D gene is TRBD2 (6 bases). The CDR3 spans 12 residues. Germline assignment: CDR1 GTSNPN and CDR2 SVGIG (reference sequence). Trimming removed 0 bases at V and 7 bases at J, with 7 bases between. The CDR3 DNA is TGTGCCTGGAGTGTAAGCGGGAATGAGCAGTTCTTC. The encoded protein is CAWSVSGNEQFF. The full variable domain, rest sourced from reference TRBV30 and TRBJ2-1, is SQTIHQWPATLVQPVGSPLSLECTVEGTSNPNLYWYRQAAGRGLQLLFYSVGIGQISSEVPQNLSASRPQDRQFILSSKKLLLSDSGFYLCAWSVSGNEQFFGPGTRLTVL.

The chain joins TRBV5-1 to TRBJ2-5, with D possibly matching TRBD2 (5 bases). Germline-derived CDR1 and CDR2 are SGHRS and YFSETQ. The CDR3 consists of 15 residues. Trimming stripped 4 bases from V and 1 base from J, with 14 bases between. CDR3 amino acids: CASSATRAGQETQYF. The CDR3 nucleotides are TGCGCCAGCAGCGCCACTAGGGCTGGCCAAGAGACCCAGTACTTC. The full variable domain, completed using reference TRBV5-1 and TRBJ2-5, is KAGVTQTPRYLIKTRGQQVTLSCSPISGHRSVSWYQQTPGQGLQFLFEYFSETQRNKGNFPGRFSGRQFSNSRSEMNVSTLELGDSALYLCASSATRAGQETQYFGPGTRLLVL.

This clone appeared a few times. The CDR3 DNA follows: TGCGCCAGCAGCCAAGAAGGAAAGAGGACTGAAGCTTTCTTT. This sequence encodes CASSQEGKRTEAFF. V is TRBV4-3 and J is TRBJ1-1; D unclear. Germline V gene data show CDR1 as LGHNA and CDR2 as YSLEER. The V gene lost 0 bases and the J gene lost 5 bases, with 10 bases spanning the gap. This CDR3 is 14 amino acids long.

This clone turned up a few times. The chain uses TRBV7-3 and TRBJ2-3, with 9 bases that match TRBD1. The CDR3 is 18 amino acids. The ends lost 5 bases at V and 0 bases at J; junction bases unmatched: 12. Germline CDR1 is SGHTA and CDR2 is FQGTGA. The DNA of the CDR3 is TGTGCCAGCAGCCGCACTGGGTTGGGACAGGGTAGCACAGATACGCAGTATTTT. This gives the protein CASSRTGLGQGSTDTQYF.

The V and J genes are TRBV19 and TRBJ2-3; D remains ambiguous. Looked up from germline, CDR1 is LNHDA and CDR2 is SQIVND (reference sequence). The CDR3 covers 16 residues. V was shortened by 5 bases and J by 3 bases, with 18 bases between the two germline ends. The CDR3, as DNA: TGTGCCAGTAGTCTCTCTCGCGCTAGGTGGACAGATACGCAGTATTTT. It specifies CASSLSRARWTDTQYF. The full variable domain, its missing parts supplied by reference TRBV19 and TRBJ2-3, is DGGITQSPKYLFRKEGQNVTLSCEQNLNHDAMYWYRQDPGQGLRLIYYSQIVNDFQKGDIAEGYSVSREKKESFPLTVTSAQKNPTAFYLCASSLSRARWTDTQYFGPGTRLTVL.

The rearrangement uses TRBV4-3 and TRBJ2-3; 9 bases are shared with TRBD2. This CDR3 comprises 16 residues. Germline CDR1 and CDR2: LGHNA and YSLEER. With 0 bases clipped from V and 6 bases from J, the junction kept 7 bases outside the gene matches. The CDR3 spells CASSQEGAGGPDTQYF. In DNA, the CDR3 is TGCGCCAGCAGCCAAGAAGGTGCGGGGGGGCCGGATACGCAGTATTTT.

A remark on this clone: At the DNA level, this CDR3 is encoded by other sequences in the same sample as well. This chain joins TRBV10-3 and TRBJ2-1, with D hard to call. Deletions cut 2 bases from V and 10 bases from J, with 9 bases between. CDR1 and CDR2 (germline): ENHRY, SYGVKD. The CDR3 loop spans 12 amino acids. The CDR3: CAISEGQNEQFF. The CDR3 nucleotides are TGTGCCATCAGTGAGGGCCAAAACGAGCAGTTCTTC.

J is TRBJ2-3 and V is TRBV18; TRBD2 aligns across 9 bases. The ends lost 3 bases at V and 5 bases at J; junction bases unmatched: 6. The CDR3 totals 15 residues. Germline CDR1 reads KGHSH; CDR2 reads LQKENI. The chain's CDR3 is CASSPLAGAGDTQYF. In DNA, the CDR3 is TGTGCCAGCTCACCTTTAGCGGGAGCGGGAGATACGCAGTATTTT.

This clone was seen more than once but under ten times. The chain uses TRBV4-3 and TRBJ1-2, with TRBD1 as a possible D gene (6 bases). The CDR3 contains 16 residues. Germline V CDR1 and CDR2: LGHNA, YSLEER. The V and J ends lost 1 base and 0 bases respectively, with 12 bases between them. For the CDR3, the DNA is TGCGCCAGCAGCCAAGCCGGACAGACAGCTAACTATGGCTACACCTTC. Translating it yields CASSQAGQTANYGYTF.

The table lists this clone with a few counts. The V and J genes are TRBV5-6 and TRBJ1-6; TRBD1 is a possible D gene (6 bases). The V gene lost 4 bases and the J gene lost 10 bases, with 15 bases spanning the gap. The CDR3 consists of 14 residues. The germline V gene has CDR1 SGHDT and CDR2 YYEEEE. The CDR3 DNA sequence: TGTGCCAGCAGCCCGGGAGGGGGGTTGTCACCCCTCCACTTT. Translation: CASSPGGGLSPLHF. Together with reference TRBV5-6 and TRBJ1-6, the CDR3 gives the full variable domain: DAGVTQSPTHLIKTRGQQVTLRCSPKSGHDTVSWYQQALGQGPQFIFQYYEEEERQRGNFPDRFSGHQFPNYSSELNVNALLLGDSALYLCASSPGGGLSPLHFGNGTRLTVT.

This clone came up a few times. One end of the junction does not line up with germline, which may come from a read error. J is TRBJ1-1 and V is TRBV27; D not resolved. Germline loops: CDR1 MNHEY, CDR2 SMNVEV (reference sequence). The CDR3 runs 13 residues. The CDR3 sequence: CASSSLITAQNVF. The CDR3 DNA sequence: TGTGCCAGCAGTTCCCTGATAACCGCCCAGAATGTGTTT.

There are a few counts of this clone. The chain uses TRBV11-2 and TRBJ1-3; D is perhaps TRBD1 (6 bases). From germline, CDR1 is SGHAT and CDR2 FQNNGV. V gave up 3 bases and J gave up 7 bases, with 10 bases separating them. This CDR3 contains 13 residues. The CDR3 here is CASSFGQWNTIYF. CDR3 bases: TGTGCCAGCAGCTTCGGACAGTGGAACACCATATATTTT. The full variable domain, its missing parts supplied by reference TRBV11-2 and TRBJ1-3, is EAGVAQSPRYKIIEKRQSVAFWCNPISGHATLYWYQQILGQGPKLLIQFQNNGVVDDSQLPKDRFSAERLKGVDSTLKIQPAKLEDSAVYLCASSFGQWNTIYFGEGSWLTVV.

This chain links TRBV4-3 with TRBJ2-6, with TRBD1 as a possible D gene (6 bases). The V end was cut by 0 bases, the J end by 3 bases, with 18 bases between. The length of the CDR3 is 19 residues. Germline assignment: CDR1 LGHNA and CDR2 YSLEER. The CDR3 spells CASSQEGALGEGGANVLTF. CDR3 DNA: TGCGCCAGCAGCCAAGAGGGGGCTTTAGGAGAAGGTGGGGCCAACGTCCTGACTTTC.

This chain links TRBV7-3 with TRBJ2-3; 10 bases fit TRBD2. This CDR3 region has 16 residues. The J segment lost 3 bases and the V segment lost 0 bases, leaving 3 bases of the junction unmatched. Germline values: CDR1 SGHTA, CDR2 FQGTGA. CDR3 nucleotides: TGTGCCAGCAGCTTAACCCCTAGCGGGAGTACAGATACGCAGTATTTT. It yields the protein CASSLTPSGSTDTQYF.

The chain employs TRBV14 and TRBJ2-7; the match to TRBD2 covers 8 bases. The CDR3 spans 15 residues. CDR1 is SGHDN and CDR2 is FVKESK in the germline V gene. The V and J ends lost 4 bases and 4 bases, in that order; junction bases with no gene match: 9. The CDR3 region is CASSRGGSKAYEQYF. CDR3 sequence (DNA): TGTGCCAGCAGCCGCGGGGGGTCGAAGGCTTACGAGCAGTACTTC.

This clone occurred a few times. The chain links TRBV7-2 to TRBJ1-2, with D unclear. V gave up 2 bases and J gave up 0 bases, with 7 bases separating them. Per germline, CDR1 SGHTA and CDR2 FQGNSA. The length of the CDR3 is 14 residues. The CDR3 sequence is CASSLTVANYGYTF. The CDR3 nucleotides are TGTGCCAGCAGCTTAACTGTAGCTAACTATGGCTACACCTTC. The variable domain in full, completed from reference TRBV7-2 and TRBJ1-2, reads GAGVSQSPSNKVTEKGKDVELRCDPISGHTALYWYRQSLGQGLEFLIYFQGNSAPDKSGLPSDRFSAERTGGSVSTLTIQRTQQEDSAVYLCASSLTVANYGYTFGSGTRLTVV.

The chain links TRBV19 to TRBJ2-1; 14 nucleotides match TRBD2. The CDR3 spans 18 residues. After removal of 5 bases from V and 2 bases from J, the junction contained 8 bases not matched to a gene. The V gene's germline CDR1 is LNHDA and CDR2 SQIVND (reference sequence). CDR3 loop: CASSSYGGLAGAYNEQFF. DNA for the CDR3: TGTGCCAGTAGTTCGTATGGGGGACTAGCGGGAGCCTACAATGAGCAGTTCTTC. The whole variable domain, filled in from reference TRBV19 and TRBJ2-1, reads DGGITQSPKYLFRKEGQNVTLSCEQNLNHDAMYWYRQDPGQGLRLIYYSQIVNDFQKGDIAEGYSVSREKKESFPLTVTSAQKNPTAFYLCASSSYGGLAGAYNEQFFGPGTRLTVL.

This clone came up a few times. This chain uses TRBV18 with TRBJ1-5; D not resolved. The V gene's germline CDR1 is KGHSH and CDR2 LQKENI. The CDR3 has 13 amino acids. With 3 bases removed from V and 5 bases from J, the gap between germline ends came to 8 bases. CDR3 amino acids: CASSPHADQPQHF. CDR3 sequence (DNA): TGTGCCAGCTCACCGCACGCAGATCAGCCCCAGCATTTT.

This clone was picked up a small number of times. The CDR3 region is CASSQAGLAGIGSYNEQFF. In nucleotides, the CDR3 is TGTGCCAGCAGCCAAGCCGGACTAGCGGGAATAGGGTCCTACAATGAGCAGTTCTTC. The rearrangement uses TRBV4-2 and TRBJ2-1, with 12 bases fitting TRBD2. J gave up 1 base and V 1 base, and 8 bases lay outside the gene matches. The CDR3 length is 19 residues. Germline-derived CDR1 and CDR2 are LGHNA and YNFKEQ.

This clone occurred a few times. This chain joins TRBV6-5 and TRBJ2-5; 12 bases are shared with TRBD1. The CDR3 has 15 residues. V shed 5 bases and J 6 bases; nucleotides not matched to a gene: 7. Germline assignment: CDR1 MNHEY and CDR2 SVGAGI. CDR3: CASSPWGQGAKTQYF. The DNA of the CDR3 is TGTGCCAGCAGTCCCTGGGGACAGGGGGCCAAGACCCAGTACTTC.

This clone was picked up a small number of times. The chain carries TRBV15 and TRBJ1-5, with D tentatively TRBD1 (6 bases). Germline CDR1 and CDR2: LNHNV and YYDKDF (reference sequence). CDR3 length: 17 amino acids. V gave up 3 bases and J gave up 2 bases, with 17 bases separating them. As DNA, the CDR3 is TGTGCCACCAGCAGCCAGCAGGGGCGAATAGGCAATCAGCCCCAGCATTTT. Its protein product is CATSSQQGRIGNQPQHF.

DNA for the CDR3: TGCGCCAGCAGCTTGGAGGCAGGGTATAAAGAAGCTTTCTTT. It is translated as CASSLEAGYKEAFF. This chain connects TRBV5-1 to TRBJ1-1; possible D gene TRBD1, 5 bases. Germline CDR1 is SGHRS and CDR2 is YFSETQ. This CDR3 contains 14 residues. V lost 0 bases, J lost 8 bases, and 14 bases lay in between.

The rearrangement uses TRBV27 and TRBJ1-1; D remains ambiguous. CDR3 length equals 14 residues. The germline V gene has CDR1 MNHEY and CDR2 SMNVEV (reference sequence). V was cut by 2 bases and J by 5 bases, with 12 bases left in between. CDR3 nucleotides: TGTGCCAGCAGTTTAGAGTTGAGGTGGACTGAAGCTTTCTTT. It is translated as CASSLELRWTEAFF.

This clone was seen many times. The gene calls are TRBV7-2 and TRBJ2-7; TRBD1 matches 8 bases. Germline CDR1 and CDR2: SGHTA and FQGNSA. Trimming at V came to 5 bases and at J to 5 bases, leaving 8 bases not matched to a gene. The CDR3 is 14 amino acids. The CDR3 protein is CASSPGQVEHEQYF. CDR3 coding DNA: TGTGCCAGCAGCCCGGGACAGGTGGAGCACGAGCAGTACTTC.

The chain uses TRBV11-3 and TRBJ2-5, with D possibly TRBD1 on 5 matching bases. The CDR3 covers 16 residues. Germline CDR1 reads SGHNT; CDR2 reads YENEEA. V was cut by 0 bases and J by 2 bases, with 13 bases left in between. CDR3 in amino acids: CASSLEYGAGQETQYF. In DNA form, the CDR3 reads TGTGCCAGCAGCTTAGAGTATGGGGCAGGACAAGAGACCCAGTACTTC.

This chain joins TRBV6-6 and TRBJ2-1, with 11 positions matching TRBD2. The germline V gene encodes CDR1 MNHNY and CDR2 SVGAGI (reference sequence). The CDR3 length is 14 residues. The V segment lost 6 bases and the J segment 4 bases; nucleotides outside the gene matches: 2. The CDR3 reads CASRLAGEYNEQFF. As DNA, the CDR3 is TGTGCCAGCAGACTAGCGGGAGAATACAATGAGCAGTTCTTC.

This chain joins TRBV10-1 and TRBJ2-7; weak D call: TRBD1 (7 bases). Trimming removed 8 bases from V and 2 bases from J, with 13 bases in between. The CDR3 is 13 residues long. CDR1 is WNHNN and CDR2 is SYGVQD in the germline V gene (reference sequence). The CDR3 protein is CASGGTEAYEQYF. The CDR3 DNA sequence: TGCGCCAGCGGGGGGACAGAAGCCTACGAGCAGTACTTC.